This TCR beta chain was profiled in a study of CD8+ T cells in alopecia areata. The CDR3 sequence is 12 residues long. The V gene lost 8 bases and the J gene lost 1 base, with 8 bases spanning the gap. Germline lookup yields CDR1 KGHSH and CDR2 LQKENI. Once RNA had been extracted, it was reverse transcribed into cDNA to act as the sequencing template. Assay used: immunoSEQ multiplex PCR; TCRdb lists only in-frame clones, some missing. The sample yields about 130,000 clones, about 60% seen once. Those with alopecia areata gave lesional scalp punch biopsies and peripheral blood. This specimen was CD4+ T cells sorted from blood, taken at week 0. This clonotype originated in a human donor with alopecia areata. The chain combines TRBV18 with TRBJ1-1, with TRBD1 as a possible D gene (5 bases). CDR3: CASLGGNTEAFF. As DNA, the CDR3 is TGTGCCAGCCTGGGGGGGAACACTGAAGCTTTCTTT.